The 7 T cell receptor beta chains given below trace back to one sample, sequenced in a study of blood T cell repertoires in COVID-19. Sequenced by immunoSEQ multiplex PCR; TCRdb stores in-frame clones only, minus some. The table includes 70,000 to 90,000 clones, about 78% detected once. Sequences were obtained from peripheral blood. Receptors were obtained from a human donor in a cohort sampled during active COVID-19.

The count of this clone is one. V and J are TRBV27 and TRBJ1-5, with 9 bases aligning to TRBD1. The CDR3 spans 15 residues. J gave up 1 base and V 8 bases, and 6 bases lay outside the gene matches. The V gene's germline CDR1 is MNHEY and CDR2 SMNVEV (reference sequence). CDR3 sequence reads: CASPPGTGSNQPQHF. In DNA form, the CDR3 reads TGTGCCAGCCCACCCGGGACAGGGAGCAATCAGCCCCAGCATTTT.

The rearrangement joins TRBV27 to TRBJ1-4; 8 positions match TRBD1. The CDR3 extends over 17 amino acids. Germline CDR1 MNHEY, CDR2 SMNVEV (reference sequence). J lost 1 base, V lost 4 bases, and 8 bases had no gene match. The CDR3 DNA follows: TGTGCCAGCAGTTCCGACAGGGGTTGGCAAACTAATGAAAAACTGTTTTTT. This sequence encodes CASSSDRGWQTNEKLFF. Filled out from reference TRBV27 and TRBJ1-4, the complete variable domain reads EAQVTQNPRYLITVTGKKLTVTCSQNMNHEYMSWYRQDPGLGLRQIYYSMNVEVTDKGDVPEGYKVSRKEKRNFPLILESPSPNQTSLYFCASSSDRGWQTNEKLFFGSGTQLSVL.

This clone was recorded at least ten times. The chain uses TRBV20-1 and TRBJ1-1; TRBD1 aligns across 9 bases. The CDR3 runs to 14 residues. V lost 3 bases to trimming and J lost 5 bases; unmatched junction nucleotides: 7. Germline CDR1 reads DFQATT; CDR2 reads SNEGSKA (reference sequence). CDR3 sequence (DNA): TGCAGTGCTAGTTTCCGGGACAGGGTGACTGAAGCTTTCTTT. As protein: CSASFRDRVTEAFF.

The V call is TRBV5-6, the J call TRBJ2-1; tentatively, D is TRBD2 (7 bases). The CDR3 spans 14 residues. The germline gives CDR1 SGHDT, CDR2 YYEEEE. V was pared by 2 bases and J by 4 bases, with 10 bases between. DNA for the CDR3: TGTGCCAGCAGCTTCGGGGGGCCTTACAATGAGCAGTTCTTC. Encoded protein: CASSFGGPYNEQFF.

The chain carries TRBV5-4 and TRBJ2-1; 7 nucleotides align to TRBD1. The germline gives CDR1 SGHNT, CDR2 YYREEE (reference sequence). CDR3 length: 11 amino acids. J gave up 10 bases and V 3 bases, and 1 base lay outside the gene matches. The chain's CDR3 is CASSSQGEQFF. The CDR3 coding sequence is TGTGCCAGCAGCTCACAGGGGGAGCAGTTCTTC.

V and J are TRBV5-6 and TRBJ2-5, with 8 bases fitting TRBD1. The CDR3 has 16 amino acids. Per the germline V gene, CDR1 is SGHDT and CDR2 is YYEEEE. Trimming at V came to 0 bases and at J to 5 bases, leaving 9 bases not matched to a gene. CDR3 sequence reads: CASSLEQGAQQETQYF. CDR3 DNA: TGTGCCAGCAGCTTGGAGCAGGGGGCGCAGCAGGAGACCCAGTACTTC.

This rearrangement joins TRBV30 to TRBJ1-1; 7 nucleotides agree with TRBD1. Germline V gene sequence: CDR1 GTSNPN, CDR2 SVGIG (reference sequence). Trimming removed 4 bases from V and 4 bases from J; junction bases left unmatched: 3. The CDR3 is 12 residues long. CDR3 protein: CAWKGGGTEAFF. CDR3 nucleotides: TGTGCCTGGAAAGGGGGCGGCACTGAAGCTTTCTTT.